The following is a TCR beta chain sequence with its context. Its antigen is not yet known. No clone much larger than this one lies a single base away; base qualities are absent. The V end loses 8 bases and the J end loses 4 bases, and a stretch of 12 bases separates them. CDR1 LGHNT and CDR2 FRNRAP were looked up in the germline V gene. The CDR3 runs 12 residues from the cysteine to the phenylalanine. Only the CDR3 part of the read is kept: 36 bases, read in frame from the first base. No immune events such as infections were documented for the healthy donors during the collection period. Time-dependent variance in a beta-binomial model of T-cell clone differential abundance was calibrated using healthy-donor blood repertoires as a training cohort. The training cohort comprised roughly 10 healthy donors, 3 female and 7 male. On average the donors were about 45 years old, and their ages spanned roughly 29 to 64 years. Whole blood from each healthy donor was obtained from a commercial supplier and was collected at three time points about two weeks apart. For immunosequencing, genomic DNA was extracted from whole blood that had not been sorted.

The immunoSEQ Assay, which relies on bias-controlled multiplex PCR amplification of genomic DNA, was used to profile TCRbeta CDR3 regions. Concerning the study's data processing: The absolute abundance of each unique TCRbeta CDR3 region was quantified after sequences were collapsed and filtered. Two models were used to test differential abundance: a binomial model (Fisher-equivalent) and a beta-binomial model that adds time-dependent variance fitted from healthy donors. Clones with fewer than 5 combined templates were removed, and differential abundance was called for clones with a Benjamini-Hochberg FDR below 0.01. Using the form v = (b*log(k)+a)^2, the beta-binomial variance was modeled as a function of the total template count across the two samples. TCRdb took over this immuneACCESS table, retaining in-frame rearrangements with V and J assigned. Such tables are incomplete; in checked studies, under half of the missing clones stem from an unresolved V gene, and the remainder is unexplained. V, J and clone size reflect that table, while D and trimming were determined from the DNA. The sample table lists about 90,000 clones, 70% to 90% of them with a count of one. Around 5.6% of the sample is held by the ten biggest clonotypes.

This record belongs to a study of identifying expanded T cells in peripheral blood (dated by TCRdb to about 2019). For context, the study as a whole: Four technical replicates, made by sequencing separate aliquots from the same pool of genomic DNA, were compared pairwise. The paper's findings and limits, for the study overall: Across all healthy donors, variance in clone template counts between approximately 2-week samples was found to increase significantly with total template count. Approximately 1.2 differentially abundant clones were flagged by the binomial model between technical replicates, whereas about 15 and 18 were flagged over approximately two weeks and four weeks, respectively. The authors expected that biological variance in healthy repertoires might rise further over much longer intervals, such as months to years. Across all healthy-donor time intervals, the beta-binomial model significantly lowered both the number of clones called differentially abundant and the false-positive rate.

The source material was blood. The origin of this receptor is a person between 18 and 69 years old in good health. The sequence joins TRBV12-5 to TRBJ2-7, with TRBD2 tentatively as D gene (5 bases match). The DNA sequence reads TGTGCTAGTAATCAAGGCGGGTACGAGCAGTACTTC. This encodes CASNQGGYEQYF. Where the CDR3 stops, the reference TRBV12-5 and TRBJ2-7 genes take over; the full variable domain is DARVTQTPRHKVTEMGQEVTMRCQPILGHNTVFWYRQTMMQGLELLAYFRNRAPLDDSGMPKDRFSAEMPDATLATLKIQPSEPRDSAVYFCASNQGGYEQYFGPGTRLTVT.